Listed below are T cell receptor beta chains from one sample, sequenced in a study of shared clonotypes between healthy human individuals. The method was immunoSEQ multiplex PCR; TCRdb's version includes in-frame clones alone and lacks a portion of them. The table lists approximately 120,000 clones, around 65% of them singletons. The sequenced material came from memory CD8+ T cells sorted from blood. These receptors all stem from a woman aged 25-40 years in good health. The CDR3 runs from the conserved cysteine through the conserved F or W. D genes are given only for firm matches. For some rows the clone size is stated as once, few or many, or as a class when expanded; others skip it.

v_call,j_call,d_call,clone_size,cdr3_length,cdr3_nt,cdr3_aa
TRBV10-3,TRBJ1-5,.,few,10,TGTGCCATCAAGGGTCAGCCCCAGCATTTT,CAIKGQPQHF
TRBV18,TRBJ2-7,.,.,14,TGTGCCAGCTCACAAGAGGGTTTAGGTTACGAGCAGTACTTC,CASSQEGLGYEQYF
TRBV2,TRBJ2-7,TRBD1,few,12,TGTGCCAGCAGTGGACAGGGGGTCGAGCAGTACTTC,CASSGQGVEQYF
TRBV4-2,TRBJ2-1,.,.,16,TGTGCCAGCAGCCAAGATTCGAACAGGGGAGGCGATGAGCAGTTCTTC,CASSQDSNRGGDEQFF
TRBV15,TRBJ2-2,TRBD2,.,15,TGTGCCACCAGCAGTGGACTAGTGCAGACCGGGGAGCTGTTTTTT,CATSSGLVQTGELFF
TRBV29-1,TRBJ2-1,.,.,14,TGCAGCGTTGAAGATCAAACTGTCCGGGGGGAGCAGTTCTTC,CSVEDQTVRGEQFF
TRBV21-1,TRBJ1-4,.,.,17,TGTGCCAGCAGTCTACAACTAGCTACAAGGTGTAATGAAAAACTGTTTTTT,CASSLQLATRCNEKLFF
TRBV7-9,TRBJ2-3,.,once,14,TGTGCCAGCAGTGACTATTCTATAACAGATACGCAGTATTTT,CASSDYSITDTQYF
TRBV10-1,TRBJ2-3,TRBD1,few,15,TGCGCCAGCAGGGCCGGGACAGGGGAAACAGATACGCAGTATTTT,CASRAGTGETDTQYF
TRBV5-1,TRBJ1-2,.,.,17,TGCGCCAGCAGCTTCGGGGCGCTTCACTCCGGGGCCTATGGCTACACCTTC,CASSFGALHSGAYGYTF
TRBV7-8,TRBJ1-5,.,many,16,TGTGCCAGCAGCTCTCTTTCGGGGGCGAGCAATCAGCCCCAGCATTTT,CASSSLSGASNQPQHF
TRBV11-2,TRBJ2-1,.,.,12,TGTGCCAGCGGAACCAGGGACAATGAGCAGTTCTTC,CASGTRDNEQFF
TRBV18,TRBJ2-7,TRBD1,.,15,TGTGCCAGCTCACCACTACCCAGGGGGCACTACGAGCAGTACTTC,CASSPLPRGHYEQYF
TRBV7-8,TRBJ2-7,TRBD1,few,16,TGTGCCAGCAGCCTAACGGACAGGGCAAGCTCCTACGAGCAGTACTTC,CASSLTDRASSYEQYF
TRBV5-1,TRBJ2-7,.,.,13,TGCGCCAGCAGCTTCGGACAACCTTTGGAGCAGTACTTC,CASSFGQPLEQYF
TRBV2,TRBJ1-1,.,.,13,TGTGCCAGCAGTTCAGGGTGGCACACTGAAGCTTTCTTT,CASSSGWHTEAFF
TRBV5-1,TRBJ2-1,TRBD2,.,19,TGCGCCAGCAGCTCCATTGGGGGACTAGCGGCCCACTCCTACAATGAGCAGTTCTTC,CASSSIGGLAAHSYNEQFF
TRBV11-2,TRBJ2-1,.,.,13,TGTGCCAGCAGCTCACCAACGGGACGTAAGCAGTTCTTC,CASSSPTGRKQFF
TRBV28,TRBJ2-7,.,.,11,TGTGCCAGCAGATACTCCTACGAGCAGTACTTC,CASRYSYEQYF
TRBV11-2,TRBJ2-6,TRBD1,.,17,TGTGCCAGCAGCCCCCAAACAGGGGGCTCTGGGGCCAACGTCCTGACTTTC,CASSPQTGGSGANVLTF
TRBV27,TRBJ2-6,.,many,13,TGTGCCAGCAGCCCCTCTGGGGCCAACGTCCTGACTTTC,CASSPSGANVLTF
TRBV7-8,TRBJ2-7,TRBD2,.,14,TGTGCCAGCAGCTTCGGGGACTATAGGGGCGAGCAGTACTTC,CASSFGDYRGEQYF
TRBV6-4,TRBJ2-3,TRBD2,.,14,TGTGCCAGCAGTGCAAGCGGGACTCCAGATACGCAGTATTTT,CASSASGTPDTQYF
TRBV27,TRBJ2-1,TRBD2,few,16,TGTGCCAGCAGTGAGACAGCGGGAGGCCCCTACAATGAGCAGTTCTTC,CASSETAGGPYNEQFF
TRBV11-2,TRBJ2-3,TRBD2,.,16,TGTGCCAGCAGCTTAGGGACTAGCGCCCACACAGATACGCAGTATTTT,CASSLGTSAHTDTQYF
TRBV27,TRBJ1-2,.,few,14,TGTGCCAGCAGTAAACGGCAGTCGGACTATGGCTACACCTTC,CASSKRQSDYGYTF
TRBV19,TRBJ1-1,TRBD1,.,15,TGTGCCAGTAGATGGGGACAGGGCAGGGTCGATGAAGCTTTCTTT,CASRWGQGRVDEAFF
TRBV4-1,TRBJ2-1,TRBD2,.,18,TGCGCCAGCAGCCAAGATCCGGGTAGCGGTGCGGGGGACAATGAGCAGTTCTTC,CASSQDPGSGAGDNEQFF
TRBV18,TRBJ1-2,.,.,16,TGTGCCAGCTCACCACCGGTCCAGGGAATTAACTATGGCTACACCTTC,CASSPPVQGINYGYTF
TRBV5-1,TRBJ2-3,TRBD2,.,15,TGCGCCAGCAGAGGGACTAGCGGGATTTCTAATACGCAGTATTTT,CASRGTSGISNTQYF
TRBV27,TRBJ2-7,.,.,18,TGTGCCAGCAGTCTCACAGGGAGGGGCCCCACTATTACCTACGAGCAGTACTTC,CASSLTGRGPTITYEQYF